These 28 T cell receptor beta chains originate from one sample sequenced in a study of Ad26.COV2.S vaccination and SARS-CoV-2 variants. Treatment defined: 15 to 20 received Ad26.COV2.S at low or high dose, single or two shots; about 5 received placebo; per-sample allocation not given. Day 63 after the first injection of vaccine or placebo was the sampling time. The table came from immunoSEQ multiplex PCR; TCRdb's copy has only in-frame clones and leaves some out. This sample has some 370,000 clones, with 83% found just once. The sample here was peripheral blood, taken in a trial of Ad26.COV2.S vaccine versus placebo. These TCRs come from a person between 18 and 59 years old who received the Ad26.COV2.S COVID-19 vaccine or a placebo.

The genes are TRBV2 and TRBJ2-5; tentatively, D is TRBD2 (6 bases). With 6 bases removed from V and 5 bases from J, the gap between germline ends came to 13 bases. The CDR3 totals 13 residues. The germline CDR1 and CDR2 sequences are SNHLY and FYNNEI. CDR3 coding DNA: TGTGCCAGCAGGAGGTCGGCGGGGGAGACCCAGTACTTC. Translation gives CASRRSAGETQYF.

The chain has TRBV9 and TRBJ1-5, with 8 bases that match TRBD1. Germline V gene data show CDR1 as SGDLS and CDR2 as YYNGEE. The CDR3 loop spans 18 amino acids. Trimming cost V 2 bases and J 1 base; bases outside gene matches: 11. The CDR3 here is CASSVPRRQGRSNQPQHF. CDR3 sequence (DNA): TGTGCCAGCAGCGTCCCCCGTCGACAGGGGCGAAGCAATCAGCCCCAGCATTTT.

The CDR3: CASTKGWDIQYF. CDR3 DNA sequence: TGTGCCAGCACGAAGGGTTGGGACATTCAGTACTTC. The chain recombines TRBV6-6 with TRBJ2-4, with no clear D. This CDR3 spans 12 amino acids. Trimming took 7 bases from V and 8 from J, leaving 12 bases between them. Germline CDR1 and CDR2: MNHNY and SVGAGI (reference sequence).

This chain links TRBV27 with TRBJ2-5; 13 bases agree with TRBD2. In germline, CDR1 is MNHEY, CDR2 SMNVEV (reference sequence). The CDR3 covers 15 residues. V gave up 4 bases and J gave up 4 bases; unmatched junction bases: 3. The chain's CDR3 is CASSSGTSGAETQYF. The CDR3 DNA reads as TGTGCCAGCAGTTCGGGGACTAGCGGGGCAGAGACCCAGTACTTC.

The V gene is TRBV7-9, the J gene TRBJ2-5, with 10 bases that match TRBD2. V lost 2 bases, J lost 1 base, and 10 bases stayed unmatched. Per the germline V gene, CDR1 is SEHNR and CDR2 is FQNEAQ (reference sequence). The CDR3 totals 18 residues. CDR3: CASSLKRLAGDTQETQYF. CDR3 DNA: TGTGCCAGCAGCTTAAAGCGCCTAGCGGGAGATACCCAAGAGACCCAGTACTTC.

CDR3 residues: CASSRGRAYEQFF. CDR3 bases: TGTGCCAGCAGCCGGGGCAGGGCCTATGAGCAGTTCTTC. V usage is TRBV7-2 and J usage is TRBJ2-1; D possibly uses TRBD1 or TRBD2 (5 bases each). CDR1 is SGHTA and CDR2 is FQGNSA in the germline V gene. V lost 5 bases and J lost 8, with 13 bases in between. The CDR3 has 13 amino acids.

The V and J genes are TRBV10-1 and TRBJ2-1, with a weak D call TRBD2 (6 bases). Germline values: CDR1 WNHNN, CDR2 SYGVQD (reference sequence). The CDR3 runs 13 residues. V was pared by 6 bases and J by 9 bases, with 15 bases between. The chain's CDR3 is CASSWTTRIEQFF. CDR3 nucleotides: TGCGCCAGCAGCTGGACGACTAGGATTGAGCAGTTCTTC.

The CDR3 loop is CASSVDRMATEAFF. In nucleotides, the CDR3 is TGTGCCAGCAGCGTCGACAGGATGGCCACTGAAGCTTTCTTT. V and J are TRBV9 and TRBJ1-1, with D perhaps matching TRBD1 (6 bases). With 2 bases removed from V and 4 bases from J, the gap between germline ends came to 12 bases. The CDR3 covers 14 residues. CDR1 is SGDLS, CDR2 YYNGEE, per germline. Full variable domain (rest looked up from reference TRBV9 and TRBJ1-1): DSGVTQTPKHLITATGQRVTLRCSPRSGDLSVYWYQQSLDQGLQFLIQYYNGEERAKGNILERFSAQQFPDLHSELNLSSLELGDSALYFCASSVDRMATEAFFGQGTRLTVV.

The chain employs TRBV6-5 and TRBJ2-3; TRBD2 might be the D (7 bases). The V end was cut by 2 bases, the J end by 6 bases, with 12 bases between. Germline-derived CDR1 and CDR2 are MNHEY and SVGAGI. This CDR3 is built from 14 residues. The CDR3 DNA reads as TGTGCCAGCAGTTACCGAGGGAGGGGGGATACGCAGTATTTT. It codes for CASSYRGRGDTQYF.

The chain uses TRBV12-3 or TRBV12-4 and TRBJ2-3; D is uncertain. The ends were cut back, 6 bases at V and 9 bases at J, with 13 bases in the middle. The CDR3 extends over 12 amino acids. The CDR3 reads CASSLTGRTQYF. In nucleotides, the CDR3 is TGTGCCAGCAGCCTTACCGGGCGCACGCAGTATTTT.

This clone showed up just a few times. This chain connects TRBV6-2 or TRBV6-3 to TRBJ2-5; 7 bases fit TRBD1. The germline gives CDR1 MNHEY, CDR2 SVGEGT. V was pared by 2 bases and J by 5 bases, with 11 bases of the junction left unmatched. CDR3 length: 16 residues. The CDR3 spells CASSYRGQSSAETQYF. CDR3 coding DNA: TGTGCCAGCAGTTACAGGGGACAGTCAAGCGCCGAGACCCAGTACTTC.

The rearrangement joins TRBV6-6 to TRBJ1-1; 7 positions match TRBD1. The CDR3 sequence is 17 residues long. The trim removed 5 bases at V and 1 base at J, leaving 13 bases unmatched. CDR1 and CDR2 from the germline V gene are MNHNY and SVGAGI (reference sequence). The CDR3 region is CASSPTWPGGENTEAFF. The CDR3, as DNA: TGTGCCAGCAGTCCCACCTGGCCAGGGGGTGAGAACACTGAAGCTTTCTTT.

Details on this clone: The same CDR3 is also encoded by other DNA sequences in this sample. The chain carries TRBV20-1 and TRBJ2-7, with D unclear. The germline gives CDR1 DFQATT, CDR2 SNEGSKA (reference sequence). Trimming left V 6 bases short and J 4 bases short, with 10 bases between. The length of the CDR3 is 11 residues. Here the CDR3 reads CSAQDGYEQYF. CDR3 nucleotides: TGCAGTGCCCAAGACGGGTACGAGCAGTACTTC.

This chain joins TRBV30 and TRBJ1-1; D gene ambiguous. V shed 6 bases and J shed 1 base, with 15 bases lying between them. The germline gives CDR1 GTSNPN, CDR2 SVGIG (reference sequence). The CDR3 runs to 14 residues. In DNA, the CDR3 is TGTGCCTGTCAATCCTATGGAAGGAACACTGAAGCTTTCTTT. This encodes CACQSYGRNTEAFF.

V is TRBV7-2 and J is TRBJ2-1; 9 nucleotides line up with TRBD2. Germline V lookup: CDR1 SGHTA, CDR2 FQGNSA. This CDR3 is built from 16 residues. V dropped 5 bases and J dropped 6; count of bases not matched to a gene: 11. The CDR3 loop reads CASSRLAGEFINEQFF. CDR3 in DNA: TGTGCCAGCAGCCGCTTAGCGGGAGAGTTTATCAATGAGCAGTTCTTC.

The rearrangement joins TRBV29-1 to TRBJ2-2; D gene uncertain. This CDR3 contains 12 residues. V gave up 4 bases and J gave up 7 bases, with 10 bases separating them. The germline CDR1 and CDR2 sequences are SQVTM and ANQGSEA. CDR3 sequence: CSVVWPRGELFF. CDR3 bases: TGCAGCGTTGTATGGCCACGCGGGGAGCTGTTTTTT.

V and J are TRBV27 and TRBJ2-7; no clear D. Germline CDR1 and CDR2: MNHEY and SMNVEV (reference sequence). This CDR3 has 13 residues. Trimming stripped 4 bases from V and 4 bases from J, with 11 bases between. CDR3 DNA: TGTGCCAGCAGTTCCGCCGACACATACGAGCAGTACTTC. Protein sequence: CASSSADTYEQYF.

This rearrangement joins TRBV28 to TRBJ2-7; 11 bases line up with TRBD2. Germline CDR1 is MDHEN and CDR2 is SYDVKM. This CDR3 has 17 residues. V lost 5 bases to trimming and J lost 3 bases; unmatched junction nucleotides: 12. The CDR3 spells CASSPQIGTSGNYEQYF. DNA of the CDR3: TGTGCCAGCAGTCCACAGATCGGGACTAGCGGAAACTACGAGCAGTACTTC.

This chain joins TRBV19 and TRBJ2-7; D perhaps matches TRBD1 (6 bases). V lost 8 bases and J lost 0, with 17 bases in between. Germline lookup yields CDR1 LNHDA and CDR2 SQIVND (reference sequence). The CDR3 sequence is 15 residues long. CDR3 nucleotide sequence: TGTGCCAGTCGTCTCCGGGACACAAGCTCCTACGAGCAGTACTTC. It specifies CASRLRDTSSYEQYF.

The chain has TRBV5-4 and TRBJ2-2, with 10 bases matching TRBD1. The V and J ends lost 4 bases and 3 bases, in that order; junction bases with no gene match: 12. The V gene's germline CDR1 is SGHNT and CDR2 YYREEE (reference sequence). The CDR3 covers 18 residues. CDR3 bases: TGTGCCAGCAGCATCCCGACAGGGGGCGCCTTGGACACCGGGGAGCTGTTTTTT. Translation gives CASSIPTGGALDTGELFF.

The genes are TRBV12-3 or TRBV12-4 and TRBJ1-1; D call uncertain. Trimming took 3 bases from V and 5 from J, leaving 10 bases between them. This CDR3 contains 13 residues. This CDR3 is CASSLGGRTEAFF. The CDR3 DNA reads as TGTGCCAGCAGTTTGGGAGGAAGGACTGAAGCTTTCTTT.

The rearrangement links TRBV11-2 to TRBJ1-3; D may be TRBD1 (6 bases). Germline V gene data show CDR1 as SGHAT and CDR2 as FQNNGV. This CDR3 is built from 16 residues. Trimming removed 1 base at V and 7 bases at J, with 17 bases between. The CDR3 bases are TGTGCCAGCAGCTTAGTCCCAACAGGGCGAGGCAACACCATATATTTT. Its translation is CASSLVPTGRGNTIYF.

This clone appeared once. This chain uses TRBV18 with TRBJ1-2; 7 nucleotides agree with TRBD1. This CDR3 region has 15 residues. V was pared by 1 base and J by 3 bases, with 5 bases of the junction left unmatched. Germline V gives CDR1 KGHSH, CDR2 LQKENI. In DNA, the CDR3 is TGTGCCAGCTCACCACTTGCAGGGGGGGACTATGGCTACACCTTC. It codes for CASSPLAGGDYGYTF. The full variable domain, completed using reference TRBV18 and TRBJ1-2, is NAGVMQNPRHLVRRRGQEARLRCSPMKGHSHVYWYRQLPEEGLKFMVYLQKENIIDESGMPKERFSAEFPKEGPSILRIQQVVRGDSAAYFCASSPLAGGDYGYTFGSGTRLTVV.

The chain has TRBV7-6 and TRBJ1-4; weak D call: TRBD1 (5 bases). Germline V gene data show CDR1 as SGHVS and CDR2 as FNYEAQ. This CDR3 region has 13 residues. Trimming cost V 5 bases and J 8 bases, with 12 bases left between them. CDR3 sequence (DNA): TGTGCCAGCAGCCCACGGGGGGGGGAAAAACTGTTTTTT. This gives the protein CASSPRGGEKLFF.

The chain employs TRBV3-1 (or the pseudogene TRBV3-2) and TRBJ2-1; D unclear. The V end lost 4 bases, the J end lost 0 bases, and 4 bases lay between the germline ends. This CDR3 has 13 amino acids. The germline V gene encodes CDR1 LGHDT and CDR2 YNNKEL (reference sequence). DNA of the CDR3: TGTGCCAGCAGCCCCTCCTCCTACAATGAGCAGTTCTTC. Encoded protein: CASSPSSYNEQFF.

The rearrangement uses TRBV6-5 and TRBJ1-2; D is uncertain. V shed 8 bases and J shed 2 bases, with 12 bases lying between them. Germline V gene data show CDR1 as MNHEY and CDR2 as SVGAGI. The CDR3 sequence is 13 residues long. CDR3 sequence reads: CASRSTPNYGYTF. CDR3 nucleotides: TGTGCCAGCCGCTCGACCCCAAACTATGGCTACACCTTC.

V gene TRBV9 combines with J gene TRBJ2-4; D gene ambiguous. The CDR3 totals 15 residues. V shed 0 bases and J shed 5 bases, with 12 bases lying between them. Looked up from germline, CDR1 is SGDLS and CDR2 is YYNGEE. The CDR3 DNA reads TGTGCCAGCAGCGTAGGTGGGATGCCCCAAAACATTCAGTACTTC. Its translation is CASSVGGMPQNIQYF.

The V and J genes are TRBV29-1 and TRBJ2-3; D unclear. CDR1 is SQVTM and CDR2 is ANQGSEA in the germline V gene. The V end was cut by 6 bases, the J end by 0 bases, with 10 bases between. The CDR3 sequence is 13 residues long. The CDR3 DNA reads TGCAGCGTCGCGAAAGGGAGCACAGATACGCAGTATTTT. Translation gives CSVAKGSTDTQYF.